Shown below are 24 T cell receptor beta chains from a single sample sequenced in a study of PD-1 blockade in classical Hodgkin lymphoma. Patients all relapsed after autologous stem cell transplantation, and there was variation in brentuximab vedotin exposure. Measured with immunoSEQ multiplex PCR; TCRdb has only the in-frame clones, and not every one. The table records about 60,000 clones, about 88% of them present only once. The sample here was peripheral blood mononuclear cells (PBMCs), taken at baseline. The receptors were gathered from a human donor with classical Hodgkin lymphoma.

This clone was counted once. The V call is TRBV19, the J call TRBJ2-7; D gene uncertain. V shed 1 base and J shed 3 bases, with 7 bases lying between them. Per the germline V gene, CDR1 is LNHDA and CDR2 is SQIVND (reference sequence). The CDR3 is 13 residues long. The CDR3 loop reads CASSIGQIYEQYF. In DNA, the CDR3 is TGTGCCAGTAGTATAGGCCAGATCTACGAGCAGTACTTC.

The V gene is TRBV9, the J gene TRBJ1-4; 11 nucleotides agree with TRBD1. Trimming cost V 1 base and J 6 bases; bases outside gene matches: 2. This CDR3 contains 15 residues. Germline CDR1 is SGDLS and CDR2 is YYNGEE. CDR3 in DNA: TGTGCCAGCAGCGTATTGGGACAGGGGGATGAAAAACTGTTTTTT. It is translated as CASSVLGQGDEKLFF.

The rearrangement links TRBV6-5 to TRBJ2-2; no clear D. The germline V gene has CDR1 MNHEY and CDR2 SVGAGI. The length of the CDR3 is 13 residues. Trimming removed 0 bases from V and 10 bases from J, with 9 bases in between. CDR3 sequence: CASSYSIGEELFF. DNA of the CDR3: TGTGCCAGCAGTTACTCGATAGGAGAGGAGCTGTTTTTT.

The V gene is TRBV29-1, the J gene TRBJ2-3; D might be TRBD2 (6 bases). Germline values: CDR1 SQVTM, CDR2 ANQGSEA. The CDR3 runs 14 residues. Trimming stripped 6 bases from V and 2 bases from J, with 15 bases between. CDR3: CSVRGTYDTDTQYF. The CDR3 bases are TGCAGCGTCCGGGGGACTTACGACACAGATACGCAGTATTTT.

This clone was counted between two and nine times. The CDR3: CASSSANPNYGYTF. DNA for the CDR3: TGTGCCAGCAGCTCGGCCAACCCTAACTATGGCTACACCTTC. This sequence joins TRBV5-6 and TRBJ1-2; D is unclear. Trimming pared 3 bases from V and 0 bases from J, leaving 9 bases between. Germline lookup yields CDR1 SGHDT and CDR2 YYEEEE. The CDR3 runs to 14 residues. Looking up the rest from reference TRBV5-6 and TRBJ1-2 gives the full variable domain: DAGVTQSPTHLIKTRGQQVTLRCSPKSGHDTVSWYQQALGQGPQFIFQYYEEEERQRGNFPDRFSGHQFPNYSSELNVNALLLGDSALYLCASSSANPNYGYTFGSGTRLTVV.

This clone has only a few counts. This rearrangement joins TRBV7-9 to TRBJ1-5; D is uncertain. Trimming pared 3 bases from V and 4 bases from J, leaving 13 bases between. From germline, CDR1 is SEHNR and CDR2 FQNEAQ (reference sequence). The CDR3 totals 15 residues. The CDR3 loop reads CASSLSHGGNQPQHF. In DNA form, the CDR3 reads TGTGCCAGCAGCTTGTCGCACGGTGGAAATCAGCCCCAGCATTTT.

This CDR3 is CASSVGPGGETQYF. CDR3 DNA sequence: TGTGCCAGCAGCGTCGGTCCCGGGGGAGAGACCCAGTACTTC. V and J are TRBV9 and TRBJ2-5; maybe TRBD2 (6 bases). V was trimmed by 2 bases and J by 4 bases, leaving 12 bases between them. Germline V gene data show CDR1 as SGDLS and CDR2 as YYNGEE. The CDR3 runs 14 residues.

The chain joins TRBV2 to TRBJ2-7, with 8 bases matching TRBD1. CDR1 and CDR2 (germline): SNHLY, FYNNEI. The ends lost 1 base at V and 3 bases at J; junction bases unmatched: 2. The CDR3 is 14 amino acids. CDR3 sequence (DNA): TGTGCCAGCAGTGAAGGGACAGGGAACTACGAGCAGTACTTC. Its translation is CASSEGTGNYEQYF.

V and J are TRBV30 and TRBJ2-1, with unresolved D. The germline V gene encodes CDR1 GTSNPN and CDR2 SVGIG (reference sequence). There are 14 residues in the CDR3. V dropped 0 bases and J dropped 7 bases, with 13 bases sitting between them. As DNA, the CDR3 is TGTGCCTGGAGTGTAAGTCTAGTGGGGAATGAGCAGTTCTTC. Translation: CAWSVSLVGNEQFF. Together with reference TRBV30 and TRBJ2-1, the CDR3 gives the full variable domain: SQTIHQWPATLVQPVGSPLSLECTVEGTSNPNLYWYRQAAGRGLQLLFYSVGIGQISSEVPQNLSASRPQDRQFILSSKKLLLSDSGFYLCAWSVSLVGNEQFFGPGTRLTVL.

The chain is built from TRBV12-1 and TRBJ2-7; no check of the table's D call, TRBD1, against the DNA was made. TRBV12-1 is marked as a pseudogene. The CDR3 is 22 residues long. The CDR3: CASSSLPSQVSHDEALPYEQYF. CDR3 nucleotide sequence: TGTGCCAGCAGCTCGCTCCCGTCACAGGTTTCCCACGACGAAGCTCTCCCCTACGAGCAGTACTTC.

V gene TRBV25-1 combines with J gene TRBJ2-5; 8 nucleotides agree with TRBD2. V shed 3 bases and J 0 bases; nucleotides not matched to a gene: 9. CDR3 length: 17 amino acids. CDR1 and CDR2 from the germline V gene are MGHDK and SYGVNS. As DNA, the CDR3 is TGTGCCAGCAGTGACCTTATACCGGGGGGGTACCAAGAGACCCAGTACTTC. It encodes CASSDLIPGGYQETQYF.

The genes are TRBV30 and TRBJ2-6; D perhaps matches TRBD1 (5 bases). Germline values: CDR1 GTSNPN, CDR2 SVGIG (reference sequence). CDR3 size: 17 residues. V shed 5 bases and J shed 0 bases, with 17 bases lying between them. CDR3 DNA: TGTGCCTGGGGGGCCCAGTCCTCGAGCTCTGGGGCCAACGTCCTGACTTTC. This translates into CAWGAQSSSSGANVLTF.

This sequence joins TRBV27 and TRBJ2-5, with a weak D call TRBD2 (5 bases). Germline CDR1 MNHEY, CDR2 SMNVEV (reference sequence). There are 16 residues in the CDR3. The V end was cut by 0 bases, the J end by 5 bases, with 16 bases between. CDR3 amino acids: CASSLSATGWVETQYF. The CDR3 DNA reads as TGTGCCAGCAGTTTATCGGCTACGGGGTGGGTTGAGACCCAGTACTTC.

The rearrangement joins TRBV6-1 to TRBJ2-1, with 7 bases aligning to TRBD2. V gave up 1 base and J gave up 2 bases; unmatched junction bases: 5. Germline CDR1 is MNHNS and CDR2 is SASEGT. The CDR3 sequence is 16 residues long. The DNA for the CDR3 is TGTGCCAGCAGTGAAGAGGTGAGCGGGACCTACAATGAGCAGTTCTTC. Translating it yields CASSEEVSGTYNEQFF.

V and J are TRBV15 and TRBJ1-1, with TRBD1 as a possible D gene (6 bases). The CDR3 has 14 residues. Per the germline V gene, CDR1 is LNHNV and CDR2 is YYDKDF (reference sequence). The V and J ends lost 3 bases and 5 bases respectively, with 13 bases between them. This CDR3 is CATSRGGGGTEAFF. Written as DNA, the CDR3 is TGTGCCACCAGCAGGGGGGGCGGCGGGACTGAAGCTTTCTTT.

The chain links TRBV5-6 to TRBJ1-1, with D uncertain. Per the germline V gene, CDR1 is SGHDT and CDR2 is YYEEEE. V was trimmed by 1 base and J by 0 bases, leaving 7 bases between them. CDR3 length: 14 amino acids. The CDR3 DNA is TGTGCCAGCAGCTTGAAGAATATGAACACTGAAGCTTTCTTT. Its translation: CASSLKNMNTEAFF.

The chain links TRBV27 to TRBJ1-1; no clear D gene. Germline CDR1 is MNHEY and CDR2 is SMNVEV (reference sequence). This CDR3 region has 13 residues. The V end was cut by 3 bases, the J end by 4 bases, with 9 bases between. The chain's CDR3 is CASSFFSGTEAFF. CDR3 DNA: TGTGCCAGCAGTTTCTTCTCGGGCACTGAAGCTTTCTTT.

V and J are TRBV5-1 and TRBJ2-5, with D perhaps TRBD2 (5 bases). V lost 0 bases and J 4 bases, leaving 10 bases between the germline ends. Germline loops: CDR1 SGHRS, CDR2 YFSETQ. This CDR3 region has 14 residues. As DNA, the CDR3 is TGCGCCAGCAGCTTGGGGAGCGGAACAGAGACCCAGTACTTC. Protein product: CASSLGSGTETQYF.

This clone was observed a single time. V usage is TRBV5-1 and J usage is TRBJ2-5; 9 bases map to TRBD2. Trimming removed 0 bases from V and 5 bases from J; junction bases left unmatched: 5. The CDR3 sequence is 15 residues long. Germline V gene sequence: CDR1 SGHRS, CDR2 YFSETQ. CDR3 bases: TGCGCCAGCAGCTTGGGCGGGACTAGCCAGGAGACCCAGTACTTC. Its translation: CASSLGGTSQETQYF.

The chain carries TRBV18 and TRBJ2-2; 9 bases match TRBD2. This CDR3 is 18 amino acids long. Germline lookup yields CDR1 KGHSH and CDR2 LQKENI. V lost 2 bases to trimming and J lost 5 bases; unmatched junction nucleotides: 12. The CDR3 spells CASSPRSAGGPVTGELFF. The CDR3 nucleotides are TGTGCCAGCTCACCAAGGTCCGCGGGAGGGCCGGTGACCGGGGAGCTGTTTTTT.

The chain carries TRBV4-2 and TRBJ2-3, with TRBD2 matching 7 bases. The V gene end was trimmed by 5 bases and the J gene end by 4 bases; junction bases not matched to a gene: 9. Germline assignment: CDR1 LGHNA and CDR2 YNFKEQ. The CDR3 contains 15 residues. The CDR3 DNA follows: TGTGCCAGCAGCTCAGGACTAGTCGCCCCAGATACGCAGTATTTT. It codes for CASSSGLVAPDTQYF.

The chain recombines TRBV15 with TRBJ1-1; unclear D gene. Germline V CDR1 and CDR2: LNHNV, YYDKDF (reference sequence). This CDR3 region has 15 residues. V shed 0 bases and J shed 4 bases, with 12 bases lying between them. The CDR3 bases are TGTGCCACCAGCAGAGAAAGGATCGGGAGCACTGAAGCTTTCTTT. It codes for CATSRERIGSTEAFF.

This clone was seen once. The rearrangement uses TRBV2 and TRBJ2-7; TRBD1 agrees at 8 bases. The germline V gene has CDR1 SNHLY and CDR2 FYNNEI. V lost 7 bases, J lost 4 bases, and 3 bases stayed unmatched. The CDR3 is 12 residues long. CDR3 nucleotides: TGTGCCAGCAAGGGACAGGTTTACGAGCAGTACTTC. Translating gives CASKGQVYEQYF.

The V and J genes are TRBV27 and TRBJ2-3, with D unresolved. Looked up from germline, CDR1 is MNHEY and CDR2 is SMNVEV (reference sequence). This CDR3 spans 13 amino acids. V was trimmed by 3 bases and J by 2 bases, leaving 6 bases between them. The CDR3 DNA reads TGTGCCAGCAGTTTCACTTTCACAGATACGCAGTATTTT. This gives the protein CASSFTFTDTQYF.